This T cell receptor (beta chain) stems from a study of T cells in Graves' hyperthyroidism and ophthalmopathy. Study outcomes and limitations: Most clonotypes that expanded in the thyroid above 0.001 also showed up in blood.

Trimming took 7 bases from V and 0 from J; bases not matched to a gene: 8. The CDR3 loop spans 16 amino acids. The germline V gene encodes CDR1 MGHDK and CDR2 SYGVNS. TCR beta CDR3 sequences were amplified from RNA transcripts. When the TCR CDR3 underwent first-round RT-PCR, the HTBI primer set was used. One entry per CDR3 protein results from TCRdb running MiXCR on the multiplex PCR reads. The sample yields about 210,000 distinct CDR3 sequences, about 15% seen once. Concerning this clonotype: Its specificity is unknown.

This receptor was obtained from a man aged 50-59 years with Graves' hyperthyroidism. The J gene is TRBJ2-3, the V gene TRBV25-1; TRBD2 agrees at 9 bases. Sequenced: blood. The CDR3 bases are TGTGCCAGCAAGTCGGGACTAGCTACTAGCACAGATACGCAGTATTTT. Protein product: CASKSGLATSTDTQYF.